This TCR beta chain was retrieved from a study of blood T cells in healthy people across ages. A J-beta primer mix and a sample-barcoded 5' primer were used in a second PCR of about 7 to 12 cycles. TCRdb redid the calling of the 5' RACE reads with MiXCR, one entry per CDR3 protein. Seen here are hundreds of thousands of distinct CDR3 sequences, about 59% observed once, and the top ten hold about 27%. In the case of this clonotype: The target antigen is unknown. A much more abundant neighbour one base away suggests this may be a read error.

Each donor gave roughly 10 milliliters of peripheral blood. Trimming removed 4 bases from V and 3 bases from J, with 4 bases in between. The CDR3 totals 11 residues. Germline lookup yields CDR1 MNHEY and CDR2 SMNVEV (reference sequence). Study outcomes and limitations: Significant beta diversity loss was already apparent by age approximately 42, declining roughly linearly.

The clonotype was recovered from a young man in good health. The chain links TRBV27 to TRBJ2-7, with no clear D. Sequenced sample: blood. The CDR3 DNA follows: TGTGCCAGCAGTTGGCGCTACGAGCAGTACTTC. It specifies CASSWRYEQYF.